One and the same sample provided the 16 T cell receptor beta chains below, sequenced in a study of blood T cell repertoires in COVID-19. The data were produced by immunoSEQ multiplex PCR, yet TCRdb's version contains in-frame clones alone and is incomplete. There are roughly 4,700 clones in the sample; around 73% occur only once, and around 35% lies in the top ten. The sequenced sample was peripheral blood. Every receptor here comes from a human donor in a cohort sampled during active COVID-19.

The rearrangement uses TRBV28 and TRBJ1-5, with D maybe TRBD1 (5 bases). Trimming removed 4 bases from V and 2 bases from J, with 12 bases in between. CDR1 is MDHEN and CDR2 is SYDVKM in the germline V gene. The CDR3 runs to 15 residues. The CDR3 protein is CASSSEGGGNQPQHF. The CDR3 DNA sequence: TGTGCCAGCAGTTCCGAGGGAGGGGGCAATCAGCCCCAGCATTTT.

This rearrangement joins TRBV11-3 to TRBJ2-2, with D possibly being TRBD1 (6 bases). This CDR3 region has 15 residues. V gave up 5 bases and J gave up 4 bases, with 14 bases separating them. The germline CDR1 and CDR2 sequences are SGHNT and YENEEA. The CDR3 region is CASSPIGGSTGELFF. DNA of the CDR3: TGTGCCAGCAGCCCCATAGGGGGAAGCACCGGGGAGCTGTTTTTT.

The chain is built from TRBV29-1 and TRBJ2-1; the D is unclear. The germline V gene encodes CDR1 SQVTM and CDR2 ANQGSEA. CDR3 length: 12 amino acids. V was shortened by 4 bases and J by 10 bases, with 14 bases between the two germline ends. In DNA form, the CDR3 reads TGCAGCGTTGGTTTGTCAGGTTGGGAGCAGTTCTTC. As protein: CSVGLSGWEQFF.

The chain is built from TRBV19 and TRBJ1-2; 10 bases match TRBD1. The CDR3 sequence is 13 residues long. V was pared by 5 bases and J by 8 bases, with 5 bases of the junction left unmatched. Germline V CDR1 and CDR2: LNHDA, SQIVND (reference sequence). In DNA, the CDR3 is TGTGCCAGTAGTGACAGGGGGCGCAGGGGCTACACCTTC. Translating gives CASSDRGRRGYTF.

The rearrangement links TRBV4-3 to TRBJ2-3, with a tentative D call TRBD2 (5 bases). V gave up 0 bases and J gave up 10 bases, with 17 bases separating them. The CDR3 totals 15 residues. Germline V gene sequence: CDR1 LGHNA, CDR2 YSLEER. The CDR3 region has the DNA TGCGCCAGCAGCCAAGAAATCGGGAACTCTCAGGCGCAGTATTTT. This gives the protein CASSQEIGNSQAQYF.

This clone is medium-sized within its sample. This chain uses TRBV10-3 with TRBJ2-7; 9 bases match TRBD1. CDR3 length equals 14 residues. J was trimmed by 4 bases and V by 6 bases; bases with no gene match: 7. The germline V gene encodes CDR1 ENHRY and CDR2 SYGVKD. CDR3 residues: CAISGTGLGYEQYF. In DNA, the CDR3 is TGTGCCATCAGCGGGACAGGGTTGGGTTACGAGCAGTACTTC.

The chain combines TRBV27 with TRBJ2-5, with 7 bases aligning to TRBD2. The germline V gene has CDR1 MNHEY and CDR2 SMNVEV (reference sequence). V lost 3 bases and J lost 5; bases outside the gene matches: 12. This CDR3 has 16 amino acids. CDR3 loop: CASSFAGGGSWETQYF. CDR3 bases: TGTGCCAGCAGTTTCGCGGGCGGGGGTTCTTGGGAGACCCAGTACTTC.

This sequence joins TRBV18 and TRBJ1-6; 9 bases match TRBD1. Germline V gives CDR1 KGHSH, CDR2 LQKENI. The CDR3 covers 15 residues. V lost 3 bases to trimming and J lost 7 bases; unmatched junction nucleotides: 4. CDR3 sequence: CASSPRDRENSPLHF. The CDR3 DNA reads as TGTGCCAGCTCACCTCGGGACAGGGAGAATTCACCCCTCCACTTT.

The V and J genes are TRBV5-1 and TRBJ1-1; D is uncertain. The CDR3 totals 12 residues. The germline V gene encodes CDR1 SGHRS and CDR2 YFSETQ. Trimming took 5 bases from V and 1 from J, leaving 6 bases between them. CDR3 region: CASREGNTEAFF. The CDR3 DNA sequence: TGCGCCAGCAGAGAGGGGAACACTGAAGCTTTCTTT.

This sequence joins TRBV7-2 and TRBJ2-1; D possibly corresponds to TRBD1 (6 bases). Germline loops: CDR1 SGHTA, CDR2 FQGNSA. The CDR3 sequence is 14 residues long. The germline V and J ends were trimmed by 1 base and 8 bases, with 12 bases remaining between them. CDR3 loop: CASSLVGGVDEQFF. In nucleotides, the CDR3 is TGTGCCAGCAGCTTAGTAGGGGGAGTGGATGAGCAGTTCTTC.

The rearrangement joins TRBV9 to TRBJ1-2, with D perhaps TRBD1 (6 bases). The CDR3 extends over 16 amino acids. Germline V gene data show CDR1 as SGDLS and CDR2 as YYNGEE. The germline V and J ends were trimmed by 0 bases and 5 bases, with 17 bases remaining between them. The CDR3 DNA follows: TGTGCCAGCAGCGTAGACGGGACACCGACCCCTTATGGCTACACCTTC. Translation: CASSVDGTPTPYGYTF.

The chain recombines TRBV14 with TRBJ1-2; D unclear. V lost 5 bases to trimming and J lost 4 bases, with 11 bases between them. The CDR3 sequence is 13 residues long. Germline loops: CDR1 SGHDN, CDR2 FVKESK. The CDR3 bases are TGTGCCAGCAGCTTTGGAGAGTTCTATGGCTACACCTTC. Translated: CASSFGEFYGYTF.

This clone was counted a single time. V usage is TRBV18 and J usage is TRBJ2-7, with unresolved D. V was clipped by 6 bases and J by 6 bases, with 15 bases between them. This CDR3 spans 13 amino acids. The germline V gene has CDR1 KGHSH and CDR2 LQKENI. The CDR3 reads CASSETIRSEQYF. CDR3 DNA sequence: TGTGCCAGCTCGGAGACGATAAGGAGCGAGCAGTACTTC.

The chain employs TRBV27 and TRBJ2-7; a possible D gene is TRBD2 (7 bases). The germline V gene has CDR1 MNHEY and CDR2 SMNVEV (reference sequence). The CDR3 runs to 14 residues. The ends were cut back, 5 bases at V and 3 bases at J, with 14 bases in the middle. The CDR3 reads CASSPGGGGYEQYF. CDR3 sequence (DNA): TGTGCCAGCAGTCCGGGGGGAGGGGGCTACGAGCAGTACTTC.

This clone was seen a handful of times. CDR3 protein: CASSVAGNTEAFF. CDR3 DNA sequence: TGTGCCAGCAGCGTAGCGGGTAACACTGAAGCTTTCTTT. The rearrangement links TRBV9 to TRBJ1-1; D not resolved. V lost 0 bases and J lost 2, with 5 bases in between. The CDR3 is 13 residues long. CDR1 is SGDLS and CDR2 is YYNGEE in the germline V gene.

The rearrangement joins TRBV7-6 to TRBJ2-5; possible D gene TRBD1, 6 bases. V gave up 3 bases and J gave up 5 bases, with 16 bases separating them. The germline CDR1 and CDR2 sequences are SGHVS and FNYEAQ. The CDR3 length is 15 residues. The CDR3 coding sequence is TGTGCCAGCAGCTTGAACCATCAGGGGACGGAGACCCAGTACTTC. It translates to CASSLNHQGTETQYF.